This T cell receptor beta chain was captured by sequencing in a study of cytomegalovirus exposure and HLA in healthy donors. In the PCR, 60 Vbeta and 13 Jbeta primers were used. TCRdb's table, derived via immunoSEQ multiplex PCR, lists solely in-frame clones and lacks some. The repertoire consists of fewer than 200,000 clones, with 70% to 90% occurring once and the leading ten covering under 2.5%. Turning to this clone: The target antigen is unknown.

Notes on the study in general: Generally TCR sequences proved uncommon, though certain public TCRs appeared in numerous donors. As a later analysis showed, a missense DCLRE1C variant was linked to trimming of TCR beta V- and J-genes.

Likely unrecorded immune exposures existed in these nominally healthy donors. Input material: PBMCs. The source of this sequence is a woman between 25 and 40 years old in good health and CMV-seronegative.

As DNA, the CDR3 is TGTGCCACCGACAGGGGATTCGAGCAGTTCTTC. Amino acids: CATDRGFEQFF. This sequence joins TRBV28 and TRBJ2-1, with 8 nucleotides matching TRBD1. Germline CDR1 and CDR2: MDHEN and SYDVKM. The ends lost 10 bases at V and 10 bases at J; junction bases unmatched: 6. There are 11 residues in the CDR3.